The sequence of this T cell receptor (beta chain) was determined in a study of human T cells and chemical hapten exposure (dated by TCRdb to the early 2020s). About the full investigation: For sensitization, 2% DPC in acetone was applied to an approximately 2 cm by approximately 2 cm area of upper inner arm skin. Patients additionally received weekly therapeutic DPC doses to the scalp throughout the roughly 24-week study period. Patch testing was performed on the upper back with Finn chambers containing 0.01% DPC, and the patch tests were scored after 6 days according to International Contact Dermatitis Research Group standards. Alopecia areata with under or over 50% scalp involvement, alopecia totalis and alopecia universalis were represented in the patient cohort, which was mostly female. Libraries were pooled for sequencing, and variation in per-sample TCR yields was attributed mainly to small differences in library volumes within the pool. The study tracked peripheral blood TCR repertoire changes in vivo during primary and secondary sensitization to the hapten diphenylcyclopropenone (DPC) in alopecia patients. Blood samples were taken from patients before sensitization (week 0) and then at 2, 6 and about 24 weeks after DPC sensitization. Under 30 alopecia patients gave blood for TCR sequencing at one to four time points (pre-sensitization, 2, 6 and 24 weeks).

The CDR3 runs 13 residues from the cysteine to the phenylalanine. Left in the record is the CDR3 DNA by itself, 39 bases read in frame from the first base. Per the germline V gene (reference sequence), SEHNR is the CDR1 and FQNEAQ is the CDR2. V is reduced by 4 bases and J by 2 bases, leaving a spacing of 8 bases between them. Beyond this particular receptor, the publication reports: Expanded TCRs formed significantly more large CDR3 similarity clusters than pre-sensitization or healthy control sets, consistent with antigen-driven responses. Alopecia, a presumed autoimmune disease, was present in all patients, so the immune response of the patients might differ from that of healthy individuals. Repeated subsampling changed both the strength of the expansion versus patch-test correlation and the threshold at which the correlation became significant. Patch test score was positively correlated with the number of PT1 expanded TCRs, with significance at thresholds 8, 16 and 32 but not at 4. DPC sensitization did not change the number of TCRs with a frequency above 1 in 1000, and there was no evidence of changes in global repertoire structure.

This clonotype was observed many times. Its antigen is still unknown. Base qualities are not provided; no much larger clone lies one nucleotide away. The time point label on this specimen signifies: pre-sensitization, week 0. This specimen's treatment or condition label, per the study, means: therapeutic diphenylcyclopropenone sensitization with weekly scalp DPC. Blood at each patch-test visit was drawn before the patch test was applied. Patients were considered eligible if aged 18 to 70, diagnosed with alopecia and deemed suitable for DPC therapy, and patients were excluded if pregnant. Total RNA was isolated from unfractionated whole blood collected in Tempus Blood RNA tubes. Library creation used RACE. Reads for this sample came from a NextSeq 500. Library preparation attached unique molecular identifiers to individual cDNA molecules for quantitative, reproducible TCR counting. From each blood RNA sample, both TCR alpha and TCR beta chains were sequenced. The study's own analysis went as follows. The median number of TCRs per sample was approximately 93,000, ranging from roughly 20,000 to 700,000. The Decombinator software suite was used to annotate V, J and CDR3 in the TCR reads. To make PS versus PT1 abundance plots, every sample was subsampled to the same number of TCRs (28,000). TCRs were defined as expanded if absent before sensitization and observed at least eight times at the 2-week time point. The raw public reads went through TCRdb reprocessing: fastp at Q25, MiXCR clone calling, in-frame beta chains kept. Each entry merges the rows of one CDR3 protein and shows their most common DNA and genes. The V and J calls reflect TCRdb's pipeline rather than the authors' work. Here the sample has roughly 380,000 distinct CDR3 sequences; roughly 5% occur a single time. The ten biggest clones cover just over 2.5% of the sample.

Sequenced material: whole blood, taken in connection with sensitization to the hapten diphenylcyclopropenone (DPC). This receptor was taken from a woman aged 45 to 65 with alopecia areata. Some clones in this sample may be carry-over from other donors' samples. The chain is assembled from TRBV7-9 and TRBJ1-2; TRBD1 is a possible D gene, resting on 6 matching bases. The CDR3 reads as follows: CASSYGQNYGYTF. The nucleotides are TGTGCCAGCAGCTATGGACAGAACTATGGCTACACCTTC. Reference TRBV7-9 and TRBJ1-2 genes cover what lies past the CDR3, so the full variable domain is DTGVSQNPRHKITKRGQNVTFRCDPISEHNRLYWYRQTLGQGPEFLTYFQNEAQLEKSRLLSDRFSAERPKGSFSTLEIQRTEQGDSAMYLCASSYGQNYGYTFGSGTRLTVV.